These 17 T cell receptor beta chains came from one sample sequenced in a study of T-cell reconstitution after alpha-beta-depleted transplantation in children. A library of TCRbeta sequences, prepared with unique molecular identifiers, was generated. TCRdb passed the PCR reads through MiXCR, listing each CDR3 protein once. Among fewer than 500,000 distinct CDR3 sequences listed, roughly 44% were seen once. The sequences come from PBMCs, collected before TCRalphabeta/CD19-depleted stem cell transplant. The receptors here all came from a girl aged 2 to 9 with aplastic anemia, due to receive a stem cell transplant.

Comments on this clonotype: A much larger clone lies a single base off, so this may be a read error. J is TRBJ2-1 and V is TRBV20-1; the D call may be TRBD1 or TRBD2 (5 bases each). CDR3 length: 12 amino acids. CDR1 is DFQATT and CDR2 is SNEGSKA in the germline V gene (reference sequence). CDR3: CSLWGSENEQCF. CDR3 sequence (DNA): TGCAGTTTGTGGGGGAGTGAGAATGAGCAGTGCTTC.

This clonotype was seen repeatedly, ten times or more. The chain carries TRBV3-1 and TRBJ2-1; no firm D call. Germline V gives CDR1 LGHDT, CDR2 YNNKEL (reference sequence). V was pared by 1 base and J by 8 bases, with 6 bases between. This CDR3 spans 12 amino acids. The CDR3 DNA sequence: TGTGCCAGCAGCCAAGGAGTGGATGAGCAGTTCTTC. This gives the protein CASSQGVDEQFF.

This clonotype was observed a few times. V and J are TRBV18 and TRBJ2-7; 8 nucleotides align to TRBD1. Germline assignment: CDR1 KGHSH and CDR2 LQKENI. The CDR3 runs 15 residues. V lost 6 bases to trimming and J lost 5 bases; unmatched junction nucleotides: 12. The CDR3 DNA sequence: TGTGCCAGCTCTAGCCGACAGGGGCCGGGCGACGAGCAGTACTTC. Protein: CASSSRQGPGDEQYF.

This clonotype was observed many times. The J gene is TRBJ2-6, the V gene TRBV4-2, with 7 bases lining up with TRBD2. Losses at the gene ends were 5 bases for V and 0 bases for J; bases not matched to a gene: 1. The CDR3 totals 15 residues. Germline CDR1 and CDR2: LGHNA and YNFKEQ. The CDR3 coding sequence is TGTGCCAGCAGCGCGGGAGCCTCTGGGGCCAACGTCCTGACTTTC. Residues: CASSAGASGANVLTF.

CDR3 amino acids: CASSFRLRFAETQYF. CDR3 DNA: TGTGCCAGCAGTTTCAGGCTCCGTTTCGCAGAGACCCAGTACTTC. The chain is built from TRBV28 and TRBJ2-5; no clear D. Germline CDR1 is MDHEN and CDR2 is SYDVKM. The CDR3 extends over 15 amino acids. With 3 bases removed from V and 4 bases from J, the gap between germline ends came to 15 bases.

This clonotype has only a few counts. CDR3 sequence (DNA): TGTGCCAGCAGCCCCTACGGGGGGTCCTCCTACGAGCAGTACTTC. Amino acids: CASSPYGGSSYEQYF. V is TRBV5-5 and J is TRBJ2-7; 7 bases agree with TRBD2. The CDR3 has 15 amino acids. The J segment lost 0 bases and the V segment lost 4 bases, leaving 7 bases of the junction unmatched. Germline CDR1 SGHKS, CDR2 YYEKEE (reference sequence).

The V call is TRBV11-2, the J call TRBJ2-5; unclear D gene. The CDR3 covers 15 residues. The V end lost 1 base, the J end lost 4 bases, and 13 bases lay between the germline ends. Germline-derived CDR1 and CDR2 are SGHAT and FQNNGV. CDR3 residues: CASSLVTLTVETQYF. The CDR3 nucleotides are TGTGCCAGCAGCTTAGTAACGCTGACTGTAGAGACCCAGTACTTC.

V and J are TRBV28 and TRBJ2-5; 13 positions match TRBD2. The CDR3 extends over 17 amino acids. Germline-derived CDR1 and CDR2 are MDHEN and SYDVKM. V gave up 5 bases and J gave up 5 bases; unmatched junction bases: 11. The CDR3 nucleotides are TGTGCCAGCAGTACAGCCCCGGGACTAGCGGGACGGGAGACCCAGTACTTC. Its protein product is CASSTAPGLAGRETQYF.

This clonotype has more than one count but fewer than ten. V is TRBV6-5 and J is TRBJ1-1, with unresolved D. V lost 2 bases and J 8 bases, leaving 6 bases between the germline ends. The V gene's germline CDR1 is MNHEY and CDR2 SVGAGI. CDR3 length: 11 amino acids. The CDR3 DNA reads TGTGCCAGCAGTTACCCAGGCGAAGCTTTCTTT. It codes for CASSYPGEAFF.

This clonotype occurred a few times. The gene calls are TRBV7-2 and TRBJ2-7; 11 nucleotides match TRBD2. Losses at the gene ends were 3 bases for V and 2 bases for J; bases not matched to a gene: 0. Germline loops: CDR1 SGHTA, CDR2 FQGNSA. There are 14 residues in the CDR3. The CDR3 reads CASSFSGGAYEQYF. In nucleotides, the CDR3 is TGTGCCAGCAGCTTTAGCGGGGGGGCCTACGAGCAGTACTTC.

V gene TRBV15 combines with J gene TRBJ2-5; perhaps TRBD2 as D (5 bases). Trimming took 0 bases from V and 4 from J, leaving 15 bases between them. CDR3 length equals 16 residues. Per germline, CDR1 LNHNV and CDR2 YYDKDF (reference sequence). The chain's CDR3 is CATSREGLALGETQYF. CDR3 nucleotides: TGTGCCACCAGCAGAGAGGGTCTAGCATTAGGAGAGACCCAGTACTTC.

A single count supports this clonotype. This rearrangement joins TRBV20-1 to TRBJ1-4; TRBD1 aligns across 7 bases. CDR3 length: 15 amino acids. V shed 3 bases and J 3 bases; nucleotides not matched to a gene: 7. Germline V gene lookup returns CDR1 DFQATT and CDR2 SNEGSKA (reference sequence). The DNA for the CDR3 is TGCAGTGCTAGGTCACCGGGACAGCCTAATGAAAAACTGTTTTTT. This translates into CSARSPGQPNEKLFF.

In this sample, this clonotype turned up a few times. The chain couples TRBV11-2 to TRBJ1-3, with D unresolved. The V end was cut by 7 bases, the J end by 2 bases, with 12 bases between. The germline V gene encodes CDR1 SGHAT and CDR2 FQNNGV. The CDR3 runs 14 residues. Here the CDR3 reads CASKGPQPGNTIYF. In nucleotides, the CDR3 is TGTGCCAGCAAAGGCCCCCAGCCTGGAAACACCATATATTTT.

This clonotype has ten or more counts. This CDR3 is CASSQAQRGGLGEQFF. The CDR3 DNA reads as TGCGCCAGCTCCCAGGCCCAGCGGGGGGGTTTGGGTGAGCAGTTCTTC. V gene TRBV5-1 combines with J gene TRBJ2-1; 10 nucleotides agree with TRBD2. Germline V CDR1 and CDR2: SGHRS, YFSETQ. CDR3 length equals 16 residues. V gave up 7 bases and J gave up 9 bases; unmatched junction bases: 16.

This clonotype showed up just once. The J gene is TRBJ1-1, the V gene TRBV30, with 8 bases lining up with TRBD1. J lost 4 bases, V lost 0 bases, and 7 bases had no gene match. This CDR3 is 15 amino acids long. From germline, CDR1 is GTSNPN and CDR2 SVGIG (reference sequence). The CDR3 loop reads CAWSVWTGRGTEAFF. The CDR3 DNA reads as TGTGCCTGGAGTGTCTGGACAGGGAGAGGCACTGAAGCTTTCTTT.

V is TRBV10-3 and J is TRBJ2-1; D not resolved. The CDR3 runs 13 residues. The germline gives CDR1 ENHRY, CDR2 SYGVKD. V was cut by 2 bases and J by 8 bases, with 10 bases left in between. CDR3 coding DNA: TGTGCCATCAGTGAGCGGCCCCTTGATGAGCAGTTCTTC. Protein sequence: CAISERPLDEQFF.

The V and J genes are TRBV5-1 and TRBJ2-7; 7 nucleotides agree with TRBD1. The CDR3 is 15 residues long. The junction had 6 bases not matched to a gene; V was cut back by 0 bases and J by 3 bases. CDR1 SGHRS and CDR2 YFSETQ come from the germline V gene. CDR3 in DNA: TGCGCCAGCAGCTTGGGGTCGGGACAGTTCTACGAGCAGTACTTC. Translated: CASSLGSGQFYEQYF.